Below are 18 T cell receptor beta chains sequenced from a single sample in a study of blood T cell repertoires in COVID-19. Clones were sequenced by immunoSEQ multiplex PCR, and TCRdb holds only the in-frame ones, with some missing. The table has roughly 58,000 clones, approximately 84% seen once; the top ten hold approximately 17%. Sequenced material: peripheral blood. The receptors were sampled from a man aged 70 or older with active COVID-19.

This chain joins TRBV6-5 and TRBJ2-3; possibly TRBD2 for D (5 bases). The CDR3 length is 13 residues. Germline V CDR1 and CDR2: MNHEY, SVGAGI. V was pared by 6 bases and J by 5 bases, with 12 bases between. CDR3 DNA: TGTGCCAGCAGGCGGAGGCTTGAAGATACGCAGTATTTT. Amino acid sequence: CASRRRLEDTQYF.

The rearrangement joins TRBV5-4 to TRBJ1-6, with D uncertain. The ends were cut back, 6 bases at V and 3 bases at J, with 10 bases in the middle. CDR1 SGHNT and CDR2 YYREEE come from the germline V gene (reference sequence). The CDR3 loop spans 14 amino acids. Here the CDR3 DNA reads TGTGCCAGCACCTCGAACGGCTATAATTCACCCCTCCACTTT. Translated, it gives CASTSNGYNSPLHF. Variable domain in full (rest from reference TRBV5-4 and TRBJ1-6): ETGVTQSPTHLIKTRGQQVTLRCSSQSGHNTVSWYQQALGQGPQFIFQYYREEENGRGNFPPRFSGLQFPNYSSELNVNALELDDSALYLCASTSNGYNSPLHFGNGTRLTVT.

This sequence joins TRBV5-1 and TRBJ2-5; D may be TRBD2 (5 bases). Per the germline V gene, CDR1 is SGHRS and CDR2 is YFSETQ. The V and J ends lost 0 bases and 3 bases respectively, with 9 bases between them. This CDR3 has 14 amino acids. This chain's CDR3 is CASSLDYGKETQYF. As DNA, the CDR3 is TGCGCCAGCAGCTTGGACTACGGGAAAGAGACCCAGTACTTC.

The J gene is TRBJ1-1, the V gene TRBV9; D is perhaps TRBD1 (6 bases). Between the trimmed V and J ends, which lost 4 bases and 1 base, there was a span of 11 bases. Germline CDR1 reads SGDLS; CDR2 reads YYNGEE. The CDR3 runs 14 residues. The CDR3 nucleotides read TGTGCCAGCAGCCCTTCGGGACAGAACACTGAAGCTTTCTTT. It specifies CASSPSGQNTEAFF. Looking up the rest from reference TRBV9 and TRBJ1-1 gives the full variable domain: DSGVTQTPKHLITATGQRVTLRCSPRSGDLSVYWYQQSLDQGLQFLIQYYNGEERAKGNILERFSAQQFPDLHSELNLSSLELGDSALYFCASSPSGQNTEAFFGQGTRLTVV.

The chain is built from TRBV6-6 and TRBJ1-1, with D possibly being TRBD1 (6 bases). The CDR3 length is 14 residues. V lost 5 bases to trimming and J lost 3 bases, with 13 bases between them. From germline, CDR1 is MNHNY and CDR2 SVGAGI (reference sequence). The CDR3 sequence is CASSQQGRYTEAFF. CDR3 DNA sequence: TGTGCCAGCAGTCAACAGGGAAGATACACTGAAGCTTTCTTT.

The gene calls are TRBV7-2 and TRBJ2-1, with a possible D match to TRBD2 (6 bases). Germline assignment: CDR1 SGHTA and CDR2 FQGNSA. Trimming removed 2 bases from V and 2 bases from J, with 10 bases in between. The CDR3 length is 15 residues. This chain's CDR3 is CASSLNGGAYNEQFF. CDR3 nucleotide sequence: TGTGCCAGCAGCTTAAACGGCGGGGCCTACAATGAGCAGTTCTTC.

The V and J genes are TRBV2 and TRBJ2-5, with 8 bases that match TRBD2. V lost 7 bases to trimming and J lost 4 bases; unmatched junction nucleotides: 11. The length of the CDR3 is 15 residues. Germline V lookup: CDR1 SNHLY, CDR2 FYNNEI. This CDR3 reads CASKGSGNPGETQYF. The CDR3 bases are TGTGCCAGCAAGGGTAGCGGGAACCCTGGAGAGACCCAGTACTTC.

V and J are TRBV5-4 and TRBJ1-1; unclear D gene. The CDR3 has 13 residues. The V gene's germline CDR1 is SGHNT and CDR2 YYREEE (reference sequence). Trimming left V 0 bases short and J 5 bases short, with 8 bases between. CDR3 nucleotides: TGTGCCAGCAGCTTGGAGAGGGAAACTGAAGCTTTCTTT. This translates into CASSLERETEAFF.

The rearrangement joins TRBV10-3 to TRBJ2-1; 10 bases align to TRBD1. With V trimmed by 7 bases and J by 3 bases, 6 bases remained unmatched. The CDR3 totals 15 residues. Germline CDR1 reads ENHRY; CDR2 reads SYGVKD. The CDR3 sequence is CAIKPTGGSYNEQFF. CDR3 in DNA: TGTGCCATCAAGCCGACAGGGGGCAGCTACAATGAGCAGTTCTTC.

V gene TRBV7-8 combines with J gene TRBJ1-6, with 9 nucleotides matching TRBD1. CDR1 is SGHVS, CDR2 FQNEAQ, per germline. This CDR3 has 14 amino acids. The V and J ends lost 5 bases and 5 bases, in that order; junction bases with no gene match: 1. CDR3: CASSRTGDNSPLHF. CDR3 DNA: TGTGCCAGCAGCCGGACAGGGGATAATTCACCCCTCCACTTT.

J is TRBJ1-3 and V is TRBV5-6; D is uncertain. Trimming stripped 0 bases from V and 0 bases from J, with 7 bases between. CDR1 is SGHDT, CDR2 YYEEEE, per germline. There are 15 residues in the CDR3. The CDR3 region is CASSLGVNSGNTIYF. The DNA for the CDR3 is TGTGCCAGCAGCTTGGGAGTGAACTCTGGAAACACCATATATTTT.

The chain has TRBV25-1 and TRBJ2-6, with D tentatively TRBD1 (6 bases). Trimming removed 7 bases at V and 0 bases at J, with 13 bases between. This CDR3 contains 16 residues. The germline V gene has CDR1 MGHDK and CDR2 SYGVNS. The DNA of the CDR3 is TGTGCCAGCATGAATCCACAGGGCTCTGGGGCCAACGTCCTGACTTTC. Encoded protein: CASMNPQGSGANVLTF. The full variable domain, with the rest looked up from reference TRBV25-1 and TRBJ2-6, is EADIYQTPRYLVIGTGKKITLECSQTMGHDKMYWYQQDPGMELHLIHYSYGVNSTEKGDLSSESTVSRIRTEHFPLTLESARPSHTSQYLCASMNPQGSGANVLTFGAGSRLTVL.

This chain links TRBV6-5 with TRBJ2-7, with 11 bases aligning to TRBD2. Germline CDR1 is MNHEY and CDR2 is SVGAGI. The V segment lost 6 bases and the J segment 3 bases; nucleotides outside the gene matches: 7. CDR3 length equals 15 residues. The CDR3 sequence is CASSRPGLAVYEQYF. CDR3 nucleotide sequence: TGTGCCAGCAGCAGACCGGGACTAGCGGTCTACGAGCAGTACTTC.

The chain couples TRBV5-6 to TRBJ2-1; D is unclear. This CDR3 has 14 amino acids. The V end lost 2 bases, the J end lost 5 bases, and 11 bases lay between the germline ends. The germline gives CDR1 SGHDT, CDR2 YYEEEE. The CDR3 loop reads CASSFLVVDNEQFF. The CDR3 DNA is TGTGCCAGCAGCTTTTTAGTTGTCGACAATGAGCAGTTCTTC.

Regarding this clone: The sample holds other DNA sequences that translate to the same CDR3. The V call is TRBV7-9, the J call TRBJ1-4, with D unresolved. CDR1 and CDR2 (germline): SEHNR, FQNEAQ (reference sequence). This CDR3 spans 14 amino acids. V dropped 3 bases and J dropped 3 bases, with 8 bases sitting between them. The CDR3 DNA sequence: TGTGCCAGCAGCTTGGAGAGGGCTAATGAAAAACTGTTTTTT. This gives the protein CASSLERANEKLFF.

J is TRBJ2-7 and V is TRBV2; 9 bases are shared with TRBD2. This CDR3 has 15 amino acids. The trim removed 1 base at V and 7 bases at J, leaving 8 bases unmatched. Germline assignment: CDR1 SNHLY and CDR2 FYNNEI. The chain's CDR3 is CASSEGSGRLLEQYF. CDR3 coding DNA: TGTGCCAGCAGTGAAGGTAGCGGGAGATTGTTAGAGCAGTACTTC.

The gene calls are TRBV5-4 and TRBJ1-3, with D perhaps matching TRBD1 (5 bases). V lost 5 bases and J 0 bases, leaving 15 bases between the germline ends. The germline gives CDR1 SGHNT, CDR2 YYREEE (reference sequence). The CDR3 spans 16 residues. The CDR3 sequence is CASRSIGTDSGNTIYF. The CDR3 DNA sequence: TGTGCCAGCAGGTCAATAGGGACTGACTCTGGAAACACCATATATTTT.

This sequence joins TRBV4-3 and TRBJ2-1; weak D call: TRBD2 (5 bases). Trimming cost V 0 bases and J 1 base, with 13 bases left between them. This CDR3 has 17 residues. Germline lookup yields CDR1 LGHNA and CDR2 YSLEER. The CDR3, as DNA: TGCGCCAGCAGCCAAGAACCCGGGGTTGGGTCCTACAATGAGCAGTTCTTC. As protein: CASSQEPGVGSYNEQFF.